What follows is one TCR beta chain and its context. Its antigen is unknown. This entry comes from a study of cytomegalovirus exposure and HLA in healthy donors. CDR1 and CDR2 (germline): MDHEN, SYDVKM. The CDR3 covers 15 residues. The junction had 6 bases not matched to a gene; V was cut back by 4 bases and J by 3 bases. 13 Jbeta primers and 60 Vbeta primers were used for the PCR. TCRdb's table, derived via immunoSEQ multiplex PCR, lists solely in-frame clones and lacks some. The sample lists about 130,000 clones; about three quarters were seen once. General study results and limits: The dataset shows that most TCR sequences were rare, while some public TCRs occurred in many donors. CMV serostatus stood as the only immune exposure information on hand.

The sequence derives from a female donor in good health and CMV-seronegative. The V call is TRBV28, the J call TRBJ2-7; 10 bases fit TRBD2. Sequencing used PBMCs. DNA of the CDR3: TGTGCCAGCAGTTCTAGCGGGGGAGGAGACTACGAGCAGTACTTC. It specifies CASSSSGGGDYEQYF.